This T cell receptor beta chain was documented in a study of control samples from healthy donors and cancer patients. Only in-frame clones appear in the TCRdb table, and some are missing; sequencing was by immunoSEQ multiplex PCR. The profile shows fewer than 200,000 clones, around nine tenths of them singletons. The CDR3 is 13 amino acids. The germline V gene has CDR1 SGHTA and CDR2 FQGNSA. V lost 5 bases, J lost 8 bases, and 6 bases stayed unmatched. This receptor was identified in a man aged 25 to 45 in good health. The sample taken for sequencing was blood. This rearrangement joins TRBV7-2 to TRBJ2-1, with 7 bases fitting TRBD2. The CDR3 loop is CASSPVGGDEQFF. DNA for the CDR3: TGTGCCAGCAGCCCTGTGGGGGGGGATGAGCAGTTCTTC.